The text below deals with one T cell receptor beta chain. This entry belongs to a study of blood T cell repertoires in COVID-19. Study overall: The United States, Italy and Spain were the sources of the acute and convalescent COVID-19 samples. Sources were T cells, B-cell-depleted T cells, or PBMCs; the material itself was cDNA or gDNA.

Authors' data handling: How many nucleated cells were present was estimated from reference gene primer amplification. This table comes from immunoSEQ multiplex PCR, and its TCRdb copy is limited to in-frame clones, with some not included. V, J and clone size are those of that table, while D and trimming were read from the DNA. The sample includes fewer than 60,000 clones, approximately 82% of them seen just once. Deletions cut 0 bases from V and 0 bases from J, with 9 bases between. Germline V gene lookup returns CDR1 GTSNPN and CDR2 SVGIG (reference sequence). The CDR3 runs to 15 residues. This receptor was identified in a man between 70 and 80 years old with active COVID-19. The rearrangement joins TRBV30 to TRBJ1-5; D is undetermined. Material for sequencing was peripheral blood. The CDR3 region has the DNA TGTGCCTGGAGTGTAGGAGCGTATAGCAATCAGCCCCAGCATTTT. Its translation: CAWSVGAYSNQPQHF.